The 24 T cell receptor beta chains below were found in one sample sequenced in a study of blood T cells in healthy people across ages. The second PCR ran roughly 6 to 11 cycles with a sample-barcoded 5' primer and J-beta primers. TCRdb re-derived calls from the 5' RACE reads in MiXCR, one entry per CDR3 protein. The sample includes about 580,000 distinct CDR3 sequences, roughly 48% seen only once; the top ten take roughly 24%. The sequenced sample was blood. The origin of the receptors is a man older than 75 in good health.

J is TRBJ2-1 and V is TRBV29-1, with 9 bases identical to TRBD2. The V gene's germline CDR1 is SQVTM and CDR2 ANQGSEA. This CDR3 spans 15 amino acids. The CDR3 protein is CSTRRASGNGNEQFF. The CDR3 DNA follows: TGCAGTACCCGTAGGGCTAGCGGGAACGGTAATGAGCAGTTCTTC.

Concerning this clonotype itself: This may be a read error, as it is one base from a much larger clone. The CDR3 DNA is TGTGCCAGCAGCAGGTACAGCGAGCAGTACTTC. It is translated as CASSRYSEQYF. This chain links TRBV6-5 with TRBJ2-7; no definite D call. This CDR3 region has 11 residues. Trimming removed 6 bases at V and 6 bases at J, with 9 bases between. The germline gives CDR1 MNHEY, CDR2 SVGAGI.

The V gene is TRBV4-2, the J gene TRBJ1-6; 8 nucleotides match TRBD1. The CDR3 runs 15 residues. Germline values: CDR1 LGHNA, CDR2 YNFKEQ. V was clipped by 1 base and J by 7 bases; unmatched bases: 3. CDR3 nucleotide sequence: TGTGCCAGCAGCCAAGGGGACAGGATGAATTCACCCCTCCACTTT. Amino acid sequence: CASSQGDRMNSPLHF.

The chain uses TRBV6-6 and TRBJ1-5; possibly TRBD1 for D (6 bases). Trimming stripped 2 bases from V and 1 base from J, with 12 bases between. Germline CDR1 MNHNY, CDR2 SVGAGI (reference sequence). The CDR3 length is 16 residues. CDR3 sequence: CASSYGGGPSNQPQHF. DNA of the CDR3: TGTGCCAGCAGTTACGGGGGGGGCCCAAGCAATCAGCCCCAGCATTTT.

The chain links TRBV29-1 to TRBJ2-7; 7 bases align to TRBD1. The J call may be wrong; the DNA end is better matched by TRBJ2-5. The CDR3 covers 13 residues. Germline V CDR1 and CDR2: SQVTM, ANQGSEA. The CDR3 region has the DNA TGCAGCGTCCCACAGGGGCTACAAGAGACCCAGTACTTC. It specifies CSVPQGLQETQYF.

The V and J genes are TRBV7-9 and TRBJ1-2; no clear D. Trimming removed 5 bases from V and 4 bases from J, with 17 bases in between. This CDR3 comprises 15 residues. Per germline, CDR1 SEHNR and CDR2 FQNEAQ (reference sequence). In nucleotides, the CDR3 is TGTGCCAGCAGCCCACCCGGCACAATTCCCTATGGCTACACCTTC. Translating it yields CASSPPGTIPYGYTF.

The V gene is TRBV12-3 or TRBV12-4, the J gene TRBJ2-5, with 8 positions matching TRBD2. The CDR3 is made up of 16 amino acids. Trimming at V came to 3 bases and at J to 2 bases, leaving 8 bases not matched to a gene. Written as DNA, the CDR3 is TGTGCCAGCAGTTTGATTGCCGGGGGGGGGCAAGAGACCCAGTACTTC. It specifies CASSLIAGGGQETQYF.

The V and J genes are TRBV28 and TRBJ1-1; no clear D. Between the trimmed V and J ends, which lost 5 bases and 13 bases, there was a span of 17 bases. The germline CDR1 and CDR2 sequences are MDHEN and SYDVKM. The CDR3 has 12 residues. The CDR3 loop reads CASSLQVTGYFF. Written as DNA, the CDR3 is TGTGCCAGCAGTCTACAAGTCACGGGGTATTTCTTT.

The rearrangement uses TRBV4-2 and TRBJ2-5; 10 bases agree with TRBD2. There are 17 residues in the CDR3. Per germline, CDR1 LGHNA and CDR2 YNFKEQ. V lost 0 bases, J lost 2 bases, and 6 bases stayed unmatched. CDR3 region: CASSQEGQRGGQETQYF. In DNA, the CDR3 is TGTGCCAGCAGCCAAGAAGGCCAGCGGGGGGGACAAGAGACCCAGTACTTC.

The CDR3: CASSLDGPTSSYEQYF. CDR3 DNA: TGTGCCAGCAGCTTGGATGGGCCTACCTCCTCCTACGAGCAGTACTTC. V gene TRBV5-4 combines with J gene TRBJ2-7; D is unresolved. The ends were cut back, 0 bases at V and 0 bases at J, with 13 bases in the middle. The V gene's germline CDR1 is SGHNT and CDR2 YYREEE (reference sequence). The CDR3 extends over 16 amino acids.

There are a few counts of this clonotype. In nucleotides, the CDR3 is TGTGCCAGCAGTCTACCAGGACTGGCTAGCACAGATACGCAGTATTTT. Translation gives CASSLPGLASTDTQYF. The J gene is TRBJ2-3, the V gene TRBV28; possible D gene TRBD2, 5 bases. The CDR3 is 16 residues long. V dropped 5 bases and J dropped 0 bases, with 15 bases sitting between them. Germline CDR1 and CDR2: MDHEN and SYDVKM. The full variable domain, rest sourced from reference TRBV28 and TRBJ2-3, is DVKVTQSSRYLVKRTGEKVFLECVQDMDHENMFWYRQDPGLGLRLIYFSYDVKMKEKGDIPEGYSVSREKKERFSLILESASTNQTSMYLCASSLPGLASTDTQYFGPGTRLTVL.

The chain joins TRBV28 to TRBJ2-7; D uncertain. The CDR3 totals 17 residues. The germline CDR1 and CDR2 sequences are MDHEN and SYDVKM. The V gene lost 2 bases and the J gene lost 3 bases, with 20 bases spanning the gap. The CDR3 DNA reads TGTGCCAGCAGTTTACCCCTTGCTGGCAGGCCAAGCTACGAGCAGTACTTC. Translating it yields CASSLPLAGRPSYEQYF.

The chain links TRBV6-5 to TRBJ2-7; 10 bases map to TRBD1. The CDR3 has 15 amino acids. The germline V gene encodes CDR1 MNHEY and CDR2 SVGAGI. V shed 7 bases and J 2 bases; nucleotides not matched to a gene: 8. The CDR3 sequence: CASKPGQGSAYEQYF. CDR3 DNA sequence: TGTGCCAGCAAACCGGGACAGGGGAGCGCCTACGAGCAGTACTTC.

This clonotype was seen ten or more times. V is TRBV6-5 and J is TRBJ2-7; 8 nucleotides agree with TRBD2. The CDR3 is 15 amino acids. Unmatched junction bases numbered 13, after V lost 6 bases and J lost 6 bases. CDR1 is MNHEY and CDR2 is SVGAGI in the germline V gene. CDR3: CASSPPPGGQGEQYF. The CDR3 DNA reads as TGTGCCAGCAGCCCACCACCGGGGGGGCAAGGCGAGCAGTACTTC.

This chain connects TRBV28 to TRBJ2-5, with unresolved D. With 2 bases removed from V and 10 bases from J, the gap between germline ends came to 8 bases. The germline CDR1 and CDR2 sequences are MDHEN and SYDVKM. This CDR3 has 11 residues. CDR3: CASSLGGFQYF. The CDR3 coding sequence is TGTGCCAGCAGTTTAGGCGGCTTCCAGTACTTC.

This rearrangement joins TRBV5-1 to TRBJ2-7; D is unresolved. This CDR3 comprises 15 residues. CDR1 is SGHRS and CDR2 is YFSETQ in the germline V gene. Trimming removed 0 bases from V and 1 base from J, with 11 bases in between. The CDR3 DNA follows: TGCGCCAGCAGCTTGGCCTCTCTGCCGTCCTACGAGCAGTACTTC. Protein sequence: CASSLASLPSYEQYF.

The genes are TRBV7-9 and TRBJ2-1; D gene unclear. CDR1 and CDR2 (germline): SEHNR, FQNEAQ (reference sequence). The V gene lost 1 base and the J gene lost 8 bases, with 6 bases spanning the gap. The CDR3 has 12 amino acids. CDR3: CASSLDLYEQFF. CDR3 DNA: TGTGCCAGCAGCTTAGACCTGTATGAGCAGTTCTTC.

This clonotype showed up just a few times. This chain links TRBV12-3 or TRBV12-4 with TRBJ2-5; D is unresolved. The CDR3 extends over 14 amino acids. Trimming pared 1 base from V and 1 base from J, leaving 7 bases between. The chain's CDR3 is CASSLVPSQETQYF. The CDR3 nucleotides are TGTGCCAGCAGTTTAGTACCGAGCCAAGAGACCCAGTACTTC.

The rearrangement joins TRBV9 to TRBJ2-7; D tentatively reads TRBD1 or TRBD2 (5 bases each). Germline CDR1 SGDLS, CDR2 YYNGEE. The germline V and J ends were trimmed by 6 bases and 7 bases, with 17 bases remaining between them. The CDR3 consists of 13 residues. The chain's CDR3 is CASTTREPGEQYF. The DNA for the CDR3 is TGTGCCAGCACCACGAGGGAACCAGGGGAGCAGTACTTC.

This clonotype was seen a few times. The chain has TRBV21-1 and TRBJ2-1; the table's D call of TRBD2 was not tested on the DNA. TRBV21-1 constitutes a pseudogene. The CDR3 runs to 18 residues. The CDR3 coding sequence is TGTGCCAGCAGCAAAGTCCACCACACACGGAGGGGCTACAATGAGCAGTTCTTC. Translating it yields CASSKVHHTRRGYNEQFF.

The chain joins TRBV20-1 to TRBJ1-2; D remains ambiguous. This CDR3 has 13 residues. Trimming stripped 6 bases from V and 4 bases from J, with 15 bases between. Germline lookup yields CDR1 DFQATT and CDR2 SNEGSKA (reference sequence). CDR3 DNA: TGCAGTGCCGTCCCGGGCCCTACCTATGGCTACACCTTC. The encoded protein is CSAVPGPTYGYTF.

For this clonotype: An end of the junction does not agree with germline; a read error may underlie this. V is TRBV24-1 and J is TRBJ2-3; D possibly uses TRBD1 or TRBD2 (5 bases each). Germline-derived CDR1 and CDR2 are KGHDR and SFDVKD. The CDR3 runs to 16 residues. The CDR3 DNA reads TGTGCCACCAGTGTTTTGTCAGGGAGAGGGACAGATACGCAGTATTTT. Amino acid sequence: CATSVLSGRGTDTQYF.

This chain connects TRBV7-9 to TRBJ2-2; D uncertain. Trimming left V 5 bases short and J 2 bases short, with 9 bases between. Germline CDR1 reads SEHNR; CDR2 reads FQNEAQ (reference sequence). CDR3 length: 14 amino acids. The CDR3 region is CASSAYLNTGELFF. The CDR3 bases are TGTGCCAGCAGCGCATACTTAAACACCGGGGAGCTGTTTTTT.

The chain couples TRBV11-3 to TRBJ2-6, with D tentatively TRBD1 (6 bases). Looked up from germline, CDR1 is SGHNT and CDR2 is YENEEA. CDR3 length: 16 amino acids. The V and J ends lost 5 bases and 4 bases respectively, with 15 bases between them. In nucleotides, the CDR3 is TGTGCCAGCAGCCTAGGGAACAGGGCCGGGGCCAACGTCCTGACTTTC. This translates into CASSLGNRAGANVLTF.